One sample yielded the 12 T cell receptor beta chains listed below, sequenced in a study of T-cell reconstitution after alpha-beta-depleted transplantation in children. It was with unique molecular identifiers that the TCRbeta library was prepared. MiXCR was run by TCRdb on the PCR reads, yielding one entry per CDR3 protein. The sample holds about 610,000 distinct CDR3 sequences; 10% are singletons and the top ten take less than 5%. This material consisted of PBMCs from the stem cell graft donor, taken from the stem cell graft. These receptors originate from a human donor who donated a stem cell graft to a child with acute myeloid leukemia.

This clonotype was observed a handful of times. The genes are TRBV5-1 and TRBJ2-7; 11 bases line up with TRBD1. Trimming cost V 4 bases and J 3 bases; bases outside gene matches: 6. Germline-derived CDR1 and CDR2 are SGHRS and YFSETQ. The CDR3 length is 15 residues. CDR3 coding DNA: TGCGCCAGCAGCCTGGACAGGGGGCAAGGCTACGAGCAGTACTTC. It is translated as CASSLDRGQGYEQYF. Variable domain in full (rest from reference TRBV5-1 and TRBJ2-7): KAGVTQTPRYLIKTRGQQVTLSCSPISGHRSVSWYQQTPGQGLQFLFEYFSETQRNKGNFPGRFSGRQFSNSRSEMNVSTLELGDSALYLCASSLDRGQGYEQYFGPGTRLTVT.

About this clonotype itself: A much larger clone lies one base from this, so it may be a read error. The rearrangement joins TRBV11-2 to TRBJ1-1; 10 nucleotides agree with TRBD1. The V and J ends lost 3 bases and 3 bases, in that order; junction bases with no gene match: 1. Germline-derived CDR1 and CDR2 are SGHAT and FQNNGV. The CDR3 length is 14 residues. CDR3 loop: CASSFGTGDTEAFF. DNA for the CDR3: TGTGCCAGCAGCTTCGGGACAGGGGACACTGAAGCTTTCTTT.

This clonotype was found many times. The gene calls are TRBV4-3 and TRBJ2-3; no definite D call. V dropped 0 bases and J dropped 6 bases, with 10 bases sitting between them. Looked up from germline, CDR1 is LGHNA and CDR2 is YSLEER. The CDR3 sequence is 14 residues long. This CDR3 is CASSQDSRGDTQYF. The CDR3 DNA is TGCGCCAGCAGCCAAGATAGTCGTGGGGATACGCAGTATTTT.

The sample holds many counts of this clonotype. V usage is TRBV29-1 and J usage is TRBJ1-5, with a possible D match to TRBD1 (6 bases). Germline CDR1 reads SQVTM; CDR2 reads ANQGSEA. The germline V and J ends were trimmed by 7 bases and 3 bases, with 13 bases remaining between them. The CDR3 covers 13 residues. This CDR3 reads CSAGGSYNQPQHF. As DNA, the CDR3 is TGCAGCGCTGGGGGCAGCTACAATCAGCCCCAGCATTTT.

This clonotype was seen more than once but under ten times. This chain connects TRBV4-3 to TRBJ2-1, with 8 bases that match TRBD2. V shed 0 bases, J shed 4 bases, and the junction held 8 bases outside the gene matches. The CDR3 totals 17 residues. Germline CDR1 is LGHNA and CDR2 is YSLEER. CDR3 in DNA: TGCGCCAGCAGCCAAGATGTCGGGAGGGCCCGGTACAATGAGCAGTTCTTC. Its translation: CASSQDVGRARYNEQFF.

This clonotype was counted a few times. CDR3 coding DNA: TGTGCCAGCATGCCTAGCGGGAAATCCTACGAGCAGTACTTC. Translation gives CASMPSGKSYEQYF. V is TRBV28 and J is TRBJ2-7; TRBD2 aligns across 9 bases. The CDR3 covers 14 residues. The germline V gene encodes CDR1 MDHEN and CDR2 SYDVKM. V lost 7 bases, J lost 1 base, and 5 bases stayed unmatched.

This clonotype turned up a few times. The chain employs TRBV7-8 and TRBJ2-7; 9 bases map to TRBD2. Germline loops: CDR1 SGHVS, CDR2 FQNEAQ. The CDR3 runs to 15 residues. V dropped 5 bases and J dropped 2; count of bases not matched to a gene: 7. CDR3 amino acids: CASSIRSGGAYEQYF. CDR3 DNA: TGTGCCAGCAGCATTCGTAGCGGGGGAGCCTACGAGCAGTACTTC.

This clonotype has a handful of counts. The chain is built from TRBV9 and TRBJ2-3; 7 bases are shared with TRBD1. This CDR3 spans 16 amino acids. V lost 1 base to trimming and J lost 1 base; unmatched junction nucleotides: 6. Germline CDR1 reads SGDLS; CDR2 reads YYNGEE. The DNA of the CDR3 is TGTGCCAGCAGCGTATGGGCAGGGGGAGGCACAGATACGCAGTATTTT. This sequence encodes CASSVWAGGGTDTQYF.

This clonotype was detected ten times or more. This sequence joins TRBV7-2 and TRBJ2-3, with 9 bases fitting TRBD1. This CDR3 has 14 amino acids. From germline, CDR1 is SGHTA and CDR2 FQGNSA. J lost 3 bases, V lost 5 bases, and 3 bases had no gene match. The CDR3 region has the DNA TGTGCCAGCAGCCGCGACAGGGGGACAGATACGCAGTATTTT. The encoded protein is CASSRDRGTDTQYF.

The gene calls are TRBV5-1 and TRBJ1-1; D remains ambiguous. The CDR3 contains 13 residues. Germline values: CDR1 SGHRS, CDR2 YFSETQ. Trimming took 5 bases from V and 4 from J, leaving 12 bases between them. CDR3 in amino acids: CASRLGGFTEAFF. Written as DNA, the CDR3 is TGCGCCAGCAGACTGGGAGGGTTCACTGAAGCTTTCTTT. The variable domain in full, with the rest retrieved from reference TRBV5-1 and TRBJ1-1, is KAGVTQTPRYLIKTRGQQVTLSCSPISGHRSVSWYQQTPGQGLQFLFEYFSETQRNKGNFPGRFSGRQFSNSRSEMNVSTLELGDSALYLCASRLGGFTEAFFGQGTRLTVV.

The chain recombines TRBV5-1 with TRBJ2-2, with D possibly matching TRBD1 (6 bases). CDR1 is SGHRS, CDR2 YFSETQ, per germline. This CDR3 comprises 15 residues. Trimming removed 0 bases from V and 5 bases from J, with 11 bases in between. The chain's CDR3 is CASSLEGHQTGELFF. CDR3 bases: TGCGCCAGCAGCTTGGAGGGACACCAAACCGGGGAGCTGTTTTTT.

The sample holds a few counts of this clonotype. This sequence joins TRBV29-1 and TRBJ1-1, with TRBD1 identical over 7 bases. This CDR3 contains 16 residues. Germline-derived CDR1 and CDR2 are SQVTM and ANQGSEA. J was trimmed by 4 bases and V by 2 bases; bases with no gene match: 13. CDR3 residues: CSVENLILDRVTEAFF. Here the CDR3 DNA reads TGCAGCGTTGAAAACCTTATATTAGACAGGGTCACTGAAGCTTTCTTT.